The 13 T cell receptor beta chains given below trace back to one sample, sequenced in a study of blood T cell repertoires in COVID-19 (dated by TCRdb to 2019 to 2021). The library was prepared using the immunoSEQ multiplex PCR assay. This is the immuneACCESS table as TCRdb keeps it, with only in-frame sequences that have V and J called. A part of the clones is gone; compared with another copy, unresolved V genes explain less than half, and the rest is unexplained. Counted in this sample were over 50,000 clones; 75% to 95% of them appeared once. About 15% of the sample lies in the top ten. Material for sequencing was peripheral blood. These receptors all come from a human donor with active COVID-19. The donor label of this sample is uncertain.

V usage is TRBV11-2 and J usage is TRBJ2-1; 7 nucleotides agree with TRBD2. The junction had 10 bases not matched to a gene; V was cut back by 8 bases and J by 6 bases. This CDR3 has 14 amino acids. Germline V gene sequence: CDR1 SGHAT, CDR2 FQNNGV. Written as DNA, the CDR3 is TGTGCCAGCGACACACGGGCGGGAGTCAATGAGCAGTTCTTC. Translating it yields CASDTRAGVNEQFF.

The chain recombines TRBV7-8 with TRBJ2-7, with TRBD2 matching over 8 bases. This CDR3 comprises 15 residues. Germline-derived CDR1 and CDR2 are SGHVS and FQNEAQ. V lost 5 bases, J lost 2 bases, and 8 bases stayed unmatched. The CDR3 here is CASSPKGSGTYEQYF. CDR3 sequence (DNA): TGTGCCAGCAGCCCCAAGGGTAGCGGGACCTACGAGCAGTACTTC.

This clone was seen once. This rearrangement joins TRBV24-1 to TRBJ1-1; possible D gene TRBD1, 6 bases. V shed 9 bases and J shed 0 bases, with 16 bases lying between them. The CDR3 length is 15 residues. Looked up from germline, CDR1 is KGHDR and CDR2 is SFDVKD. DNA for the CDR3: TGTGCCACCTACCCAGGGACACAACTGAACACTGAAGCTTTCTTT. Encoded protein: CATYPGTQLNTEAFF.

The V gene is TRBV5-4, the J gene TRBJ2-3, with 9 bases fitting TRBD1. The CDR3 has 15 amino acids. After removal of 4 bases from V and 1 base from J, the junction contained 4 bases not matched to a gene. Germline CDR1 is SGHNT and CDR2 is YYREEE (reference sequence). In nucleotides, the CDR3 is TGTGCCAGCAGCGCTCGGGACAGGGGCACAGATACGCAGTATTTT. Its translation: CASSARDRGTDTQYF.

This chain connects TRBV18 to TRBJ1-5; unclear D gene. The CDR3 sequence is 14 residues long. The V gene's germline CDR1 is KGHSH and CDR2 LQKENI. The V end lost 0 bases, the J end lost 7 bases, and 10 bases lay between the germline ends. The CDR3: CASSPPDGGQPQHF. As DNA, the CDR3 is TGTGCCAGCTCACCACCGGACGGAGGACAGCCCCAGCATTTT.

This sequence joins TRBV12-3 or TRBV12-4 and TRBJ1-6; unclear D gene. The CDR3 consists of 11 residues. Between the trimmed V and J ends, which lost 2 bases and 11 bases, there was a span of 4 bases. The CDR3 nucleotides read TGTGCCAGCAGTTTACGTACACCCCTCCACTTT. Its translation: CASSLRTPLHF.

This clone was counted a single time. The chain carries TRBV4-2 and TRBJ2-3; 7 bases are shared with TRBD2. V shed 4 bases, J shed 2 bases, and the junction held 6 bases outside the gene matches. The germline V gene encodes CDR1 LGHNA and CDR2 YNFKEQ. The length of the CDR3 is 15 residues. The CDR3 DNA reads TGTGCCAGCAGCCCGAAGAGCGGGGACACAGATACGCAGTATTTT. This sequence encodes CASSPKSGDTDTQYF.

The rearrangement uses TRBV5-1 and TRBJ2-3; the D gene is possibly TRBD2 (6 bases). There are 14 residues in the CDR3. The V end was cut by 7 bases, the J end by 0 bases, with 12 bases between. Looked up from germline, CDR1 is SGHRS and CDR2 is YFSETQ. The CDR3 sequence: CASPAAGSTDTQYF. DNA for the CDR3: TGCGCCAGCCCGGCGGCGGGAAGCACAGATACGCAGTATTTT.

The chain couples TRBV24-1 to TRBJ2-3, with 9 bases that match TRBD1. V lost 9 bases and J lost 6; bases outside the gene matches: 9. Germline V gives CDR1 KGHDR, CDR2 SFDVKD. The CDR3 covers 14 residues. This CDR3 reads CATAGTGKADTQYF. CDR3 DNA: TGTGCCACCGCCGGGACAGGGAAGGCCGATACGCAGTATTTT.

The CDR3 reads CASSQLDIYGELFF. The CDR3 DNA follows: TGTGCCAGCAGCCAATTGGACATTTACGGGGAGCTGTTTTTT. V gene TRBV16 combines with J gene TRBJ2-2; perhaps TRBD1 as D (5 bases). The CDR3 covers 14 residues. Germline values: CDR1 KGHSY, CDR2 FQNENV. Trimming pared 1 base from V and 7 bases from J, leaving 10 bases between.

The chain carries TRBV5-1 and TRBJ2-1, with D tentatively TRBD1 (6 bases). The CDR3 length is 13 residues. CDR1 is SGHRS, CDR2 YFSETQ, per germline. V lost 4 bases, J lost 8 bases, and 13 bases lay in between. The CDR3 reads CASSLEQGHEQFF. The CDR3 nucleotides are TGCGCCAGCAGCCTGGAACAGGGCCATGAGCAGTTCTTC.

V gene TRBV27 combines with J gene TRBJ1-1; 8 bases align to TRBD1. The V gene's germline CDR1 is MNHEY and CDR2 SMNVEV (reference sequence). The CDR3 sequence is 15 residues long. V gave up 0 bases and J gave up 4 bases; unmatched junction bases: 4. CDR3 sequence (DNA): TGTGCCAGCAGTTTATCCCGACAGGGGATCACTGAAGCTTTCTTT. Its protein product is CASSLSRQGITEAFF.

This sequence joins TRBV19 and TRBJ1-5; TRBD1 matches at 10 bases. The CDR3 has 14 amino acids. CDR1 is LNHDA, CDR2 SQIVND, per germline (reference sequence). V lost 5 bases and J lost 11; bases outside the gene matches: 9. CDR3 nucleotides: TGTGCCAGTAGTGAGACAGGGGGCCGCAGGGCCCAGCATTTT. Translation gives CASSETGGRRAQHF.